The 32 T cell receptor beta chains reported below all come from one sample, sequenced in a study of Ad26.COV2.S vaccination and SARS-CoV-2 variants. Produced via immunoSEQ multiplex PCR; TCRdb's table is partial and in-frame only. The repertoire includes more than 300,000 clones, around four fifths of them detected once, and about 2.1% sits in the top ten. Treatment specified: around 19 received Ad26.COV2.S at low or high dose, single or two shots; about 5 received placebo; per-sample allocation not given. Samples came from day 63 after the first vaccine or placebo injection. The sample here was peripheral blood, taken in a trial of Ad26.COV2.S vaccine versus placebo. The receptors originated from a person between 18 and 60 years old who received the Ad26.COV2.S COVID-19 vaccine or a placebo.

The chain employs TRBV9 and TRBJ2-3, with 8 bases lining up with TRBD1. From germline, CDR1 is SGDLS and CDR2 YYNGEE. V dropped 3 bases and J dropped 4; count of bases not matched to a gene: 10. The CDR3 length is 16 residues. CDR3 DNA sequence: TGTGCCAGCAGCGATCTTTTGGCAGGGGGCTCAGATACGCAGTATTTT. Translating it yields CASSDLLAGGSDTQYF.

The chain couples TRBV5-1 to TRBJ2-3; 9 bases match TRBD2. Germline CDR1 SGHRS, CDR2 YFSETQ. With V trimmed by 2 bases and J by 5 bases, 6 bases remained unmatched. The CDR3 sequence is 15 residues long. The DNA for the CDR3 is TGCGCCAGCAGCTTCGAAGCGGGGGGCCGAGATACGCAGTATTTT. Protein product: CASSFEAGGRDTQYF. Full variable domain (rest looked up from reference TRBV5-1 and TRBJ2-3): KAGVTQTPRYLIKTRGQQVTLSCSPISGHRSVSWYQQTPGQGLQFLFEYFSETQRNKGNFPGRFSGRQFSNSRSEMNVSTLELGDSALYLCASSFEAGGRDTQYFGPGTRLTVL.

V and J are TRBV6-6 and TRBJ1-2, with D perhaps matching TRBD1 (5 bases). Germline lookup yields CDR1 MNHNY and CDR2 SVGAGI (reference sequence). The germline V and J ends were trimmed by 6 bases and 2 bases, with 7 bases remaining between them. CDR3 length equals 12 residues. The CDR3 is CASSRDNYGYTF. The CDR3 DNA is TGTGCCAGCAGCCGGGACAACTATGGCTACACCTTC.

In its sample, this clone was seen once. This chain links TRBV7-9 with TRBJ1-4; a weak D match, TRBD1 (6 bases). Germline V gene sequence: CDR1 SEHNR, CDR2 FQNEAQ (reference sequence). The CDR3 covers 13 residues. V dropped 5 bases and J dropped 5 bases, with 9 bases sitting between them. The CDR3 reads CASSRTGNEKLFF. The CDR3 DNA sequence: TGTGCCAGCAGCCGTACAGGGAATGAAAAACTGTTTTTT.

The J gene is TRBJ1-1, the V gene TRBV28; no definite D call. Germline CDR1 MDHEN, CDR2 SYDVKM. The CDR3 has 12 residues. Trimming shortened V by 6 bases and J by 0 bases, and 5 bases separated the two germline ends. The CDR3 nucleotides are TGTGCCAGCAGACGCCTGAACACTGAAGCTTTCTTT. It specifies CASRRLNTEAFF.

J is TRBJ1-6 and V is TRBV28, with 7 nucleotides matching TRBD1. The CDR3 runs to 15 residues. CDR1 and CDR2 from the germline V gene are MDHEN and SYDVKM. Losses at the gene ends were 1 base for V and 6 bases for J; bases not matched to a gene: 3. CDR3 loop: CASSLSGQSNSPLHF. DNA for the CDR3: TGTGCCAGCAGTTTATCGGGACAGTCTAATTCACCCCTCCACTTT.

The chain carries TRBV5-1 and TRBJ1-6; unclear D gene. This CDR3 spans 16 amino acids. Germline-derived CDR1 and CDR2 are SGHRS and YFSETQ. Deletions cut 0 bases from V and 7 bases from J, with 14 bases between. The CDR3 spells CASSLVAGSLNSPLHF. For the CDR3, the DNA is TGCGCCAGCAGCTTGGTGGCCGGGTCGCTGAATTCACCCCTCCACTTT.

The genes are TRBV4-2 and TRBJ1-5; the D gene is possibly TRBD1 (6 bases). The germline gives CDR1 LGHNA, CDR2 YNFKEQ. V dropped 2 bases and J dropped 4 bases, with 12 bases sitting between them. CDR3 size: 15 residues. CDR3 nucleotide sequence: TGTGCCAGCAGCCAATTCGGGACACCTAATCAGCCCCAGCATTTT. Translating it yields CASSQFGTPNQPQHF.

The chain couples TRBV7-8 to TRBJ1-1; 10 nucleotides align to TRBD1. CDR3 length: 15 residues. CDR1 and CDR2 (germline): SGHVS, FQNEAQ. Unmatched junction bases numbered 9, after V lost 5 bases and J lost 6 bases. CDR3 region: CASSPRTGGVSEAFF. The CDR3, as DNA: TGTGCCAGCAGCCCCCGGACAGGGGGAGTCTCTGAAGCTTTCTTT.

The chain recombines TRBV6-5 with TRBJ1-2; TRBD1 aligns across 8 bases. Germline V gene data show CDR1 as MNHEY and CDR2 as SVGAGI. Trimming took 5 bases from V and 8 from J; bases not matched to a gene: 4. CDR3 length: 12 amino acids. The CDR3 bases are TGTGCCAGCAGTCAGGGGGCGCGGGGCTACACCTTC. It encodes CASSQGARGYTF.

The rearrangement uses TRBV27 and TRBJ2-5; tentative D call: TRBD1 (5 bases). Trimming cost V 6 bases and J 1 base, with 12 bases left between them. The length of the CDR3 is 14 residues. Per the germline V gene, CDR1 is MNHEY and CDR2 is SMNVEV (reference sequence). The CDR3: CASRPTGSQETQYF. In nucleotides, the CDR3 is TGTGCCAGCAGACCAACAGGCTCCCAAGAGACCCAGTACTTC.

The chain couples TRBV2 to TRBJ1-5, with TRBD1 as a possible D gene (6 bases). V lost 6 bases to trimming and J lost 4 bases, with 13 bases between them. The V gene's germline CDR1 is SNHLY and CDR2 FYNNEI. CDR3 size: 14 residues. The CDR3 protein is CASSGGVPNQPQHF. The CDR3 DNA sequence: TGTGCCAGCAGCGGGGGCGTCCCTAATCAGCCCCAGCATTTT.

This chain links TRBV27 with TRBJ1-1; D remains ambiguous. Trimming cost V 4 bases and J 4 bases, with 16 bases left between them. This CDR3 spans 15 amino acids. Per the germline V gene, CDR1 is MNHEY and CDR2 is SMNVEV (reference sequence). The CDR3 sequence is CASSSPGLGVTEAFF. The DNA for the CDR3 is TGTGCCAGCAGTTCTCCAGGCCTCGGGGTCACTGAAGCTTTCTTT.

The chain couples TRBV5-1 to TRBJ2-1, with D tentatively TRBD2 (6 bases). The CDR3 covers 17 residues. CDR1 and CDR2 from the germline V gene are SGHRS and YFSETQ. V was cut by 0 bases and J by 1 base, with 14 bases left in between. This chain's CDR3 is CASSLGAGKISYNEQFF. The CDR3, as DNA: TGCGCCAGCAGCTTGGGTGCGGGGAAAATTTCCTACAATGAGCAGTTCTTC. Full variable domain (missing parts from reference TRBV5-1 and TRBJ2-1): KAGVTQTPRYLIKTRGQQVTLSCSPISGHRSVSWYQQTPGQGLQFLFEYFSETQRNKGNFPGRFSGRQFSNSRSEMNVSTLELGDSALYLCASSLGAGKISYNEQFFGPGTRLTVL.

The chain has TRBV14 and TRBJ2-2, with unresolved D. Germline V gives CDR1 SGHDN, CDR2 FVKESK. The CDR3 contains 14 residues. V lost 4 bases to trimming and J lost 3 bases, with 9 bases between them. The CDR3 protein is CASSPIPHTGELFF. CDR3 nucleotide sequence: TGTGCCAGCAGCCCGATCCCCCACACCGGGGAGCTGTTTTTT.

This chain joins TRBV19 and TRBJ1-5; maybe TRBD1 (5 bases). Germline CDR1 reads LNHDA; CDR2 reads SQIVND (reference sequence). The V and J ends lost 3 bases and 3 bases respectively, with 9 bases between them. The CDR3 is 14 amino acids. CDR3 nucleotides: TGTGCCAGTAGTATTGGACAAGACAATCAGCCCCAGCATTTT. Translating it yields CASSIGQDNQPQHF.

This clone was observed many times. The identical CDR3 is also encoded by other nucleotide sequences in the sample. V and J are TRBV4-1 and TRBJ2-5; 9 bases align to TRBD1. This CDR3 is 13 amino acids long. CDR1 MGHRA and CDR2 YSYEKL come from the germline V gene. The trim removed 4 bases at V and 3 bases at J, leaving 0 bases unmatched. The CDR3 region is CASSRDREETQYF. The CDR3 bases are TGCGCCAGCAGCCGGGACAGGGAAGAGACCCAGTACTTC.

This chain connects TRBV11-2 to TRBJ1-2, with D hard to call. The CDR3 is 16 residues long. Trimming took 0 bases from V and 5 from J, leaving 16 bases between them. Germline loops: CDR1 SGHAT, CDR2 FQNNGV. The CDR3 spells CASSLESRPGGYGYTF. CDR3 DNA: TGTGCCAGCAGCTTAGAATCCCGCCCGGGAGGATATGGCTACACCTTC.

The V and J genes are TRBV5-1 and TRBJ1-4; 11 nucleotides align to TRBD1. This CDR3 is built from 13 residues. The J segment lost 7 bases and the V segment lost 7 bases, leaving 3 bases of the junction unmatched. Germline CDR1 is SGHRS and CDR2 is YFSETQ. The CDR3 region has the DNA TGCGCCAGCGGACAGGGGGCAGGTGAAAAACTGTTTTTT. It translates to CASGQGAGEKLFF. The variable domain in full, with the rest retrieved from reference TRBV5-1 and TRBJ1-4, is KAGVTQTPRYLIKTRGQQVTLSCSPISGHRSVSWYQQTPGQGLQFLFEYFSETQRNKGNFPGRFSGRQFSNSRSEMNVSTLELGDSALYLCASGQGAGEKLFFGSGTQLSVL.

The chain uses TRBV7-6 and TRBJ2-7; D remains unclear. In germline, CDR1 is SGHVS, CDR2 FNYEAQ. Trimming took 6 bases from V and 3 from J, leaving 12 bases between them. The CDR3 sequence is 13 residues long. The CDR3 protein is CASSPEPDYEQYF. The CDR3 nucleotides read TGTGCCAGCAGTCCCGAACCCGACTACGAGCAGTACTTC.

The chain links TRBV4-2 to TRBJ1-5, with TRBD1 identical over 7 bases. Germline CDR1 reads LGHNA; CDR2 reads YNFKEQ. The V and J ends lost 4 bases and 3 bases, in that order; junction bases with no gene match: 12. This CDR3 has 17 residues. The CDR3 region is CASSRTGRGLINQPQHF. CDR3 in DNA: TGTGCCAGCAGCCGGACAGGCAGGGGGTTGATCAATCAGCCCCAGCATTTT.

This clone showed up just a few times. This chain joins TRBV7-9 and TRBJ2-7, with D possibly being TRBD1 or TRBD2 (6 bases each). From germline, CDR1 is SEHNR and CDR2 FQNEAQ (reference sequence). This CDR3 region has 13 residues. V lost 8 bases, J lost 5 bases, and 16 bases lay in between. Here the CDR3 DNA reads TGTGCCAGCTCCCTGGGGGCTAGCGACGAGCAGTACTTC. Protein: CASSLGASDEQYF.

The chain links TRBV19 to TRBJ2-7, with 10 bases matching TRBD1. The CDR3 sequence is 14 residues long. Trimming cost V 3 bases and J 6 bases; bases outside gene matches: 5. CDR1 and CDR2 (germline): LNHDA, SQIVND (reference sequence). CDR3 DNA sequence: TGTGCCAGTAGTATCGGGACAGGGGCGCTCGAGCAGTACTTC. It is translated as CASSIGTGALEQYF.

This clone was counted once. The rearrangement links TRBV7-3 to TRBJ2-1, with D perhaps assigned TRBD1 or TRBD2 (5 bases each). The CDR3 is 15 residues long. The V and J ends lost 0 bases and 3 bases respectively, with 9 bases between them. Germline V CDR1 and CDR2: SGHTA, FQGTGA. The CDR3 sequence is CASSLTGDGYNEQFF. The CDR3 DNA follows: TGTGCCAGCAGCTTAACGGGGGACGGCTACAATGAGCAGTTCTTC.

J is TRBJ2-4 and V is TRBV2; 8 bases are a match to TRBD2. CDR3 length equals 15 residues. With 1 base clipped from V and 3 bases from J, the junction kept 2 bases outside the gene matches. From germline, CDR1 is SNHLY and CDR2 FYNNEI. CDR3 DNA: TGTGCCAGCAGTGAAGGTCTAGCGGGCAAAAACATTCAGTACTTC. Amino acids: CASSEGLAGKNIQYF.

The count of this clone is one. This chain links TRBV7-8 with TRBJ2-1; 14 bases match TRBD2. Per germline, CDR1 SGHVS and CDR2 FQNEAQ. The CDR3 length is 17 residues. The trim removed 1 base at V and 3 bases at J, leaving 2 bases unmatched. For the CDR3, the DNA is TGTGCCAGCAGCTTAGGAGGACTAGCGGGGGGCTACAATGAGCAGTTCTTC. This sequence encodes CASSLGGLAGGYNEQFF.

The chain couples TRBV11-2 to TRBJ2-7; 8 nucleotides match TRBD1. The V gene end was trimmed by 3 bases and the J gene end by 2 bases; junction bases not matched to a gene: 9. Germline V gene data show CDR1 as SGHAT and CDR2 as FQNNGV. The CDR3 runs 16 residues. This chain's CDR3 is CASSLDRDAGAYEQYF. CDR3 nucleotide sequence: TGTGCCAGCAGCTTGGACAGGGACGCAGGGGCCTACGAGCAGTACTTC.

This clone was found once. The rearrangement joins TRBV11-2 to TRBJ1-1; D is uncertain. V was trimmed by 0 bases and J by 3 bases, leaving 11 bases between them. Germline CDR1 and CDR2: SGHAT and FQNNGV. This CDR3 has 15 amino acids. The CDR3 DNA reads TGTGCCAGCAGCTTAGAGTGGGGAGGTTACACTGAAGCTTTCTTT. It codes for CASSLEWGGYTEAFF.

Only a few counts were recorded for this clone. This chain links TRBV2 with TRBJ1-1; D is possibly TRBD1 (5 bases). Between the trimmed V and J ends, which lost 6 bases and 0 bases, there was a span of 11 bases. The CDR3 loop spans 14 amino acids. The germline gives CDR1 SNHLY, CDR2 FYNNEI. In DNA form, the CDR3 reads TGTGCCAGCAGGAAGGGACGGATGAACACTGAAGCTTTCTTT. Protein product: CASRKGRMNTEAFF.

The chain uses TRBV28 and TRBJ2-3; 7 bases fit TRBD2. The CDR3 runs 16 residues. V was pared by 7 bases and J by 1 base, with 11 bases of the junction left unmatched. Germline V gives CDR1 MDHEN, CDR2 SYDVKM. The CDR3 here is CASNPAGRAGTDTQYF. CDR3 sequence (DNA): TGTGCCAGCAACCCAGCGGGGAGAGCTGGCACAGATACGCAGTATTTT.

The V and J genes are TRBV10-1 and TRBJ1-3, with D possibly being TRBD1 (5 bases). Germline assignment: CDR1 WNHNN and CDR2 SYGVQD (reference sequence). Trimming shortened V by 0 bases and J by 2 bases, and 8 bases separated the two germline ends. The CDR3 runs 15 residues. As DNA, the CDR3 is TGCGCCAGCAGTGAGTCTGGGGGACCTGGAAACACCATATATTTT. This translates into CASSESGGPGNTIYF.

The chain recombines TRBV15 with TRBJ2-1; 8 bases agree with TRBD2. The length of the CDR3 is 15 residues. The ends lost 0 bases at V and 13 bases at J; junction bases unmatched: 11. From germline, CDR1 is LNHNV and CDR2 YYDKDF (reference sequence). The CDR3 sequence is CATSRDFQRGTPQFF. In DNA, the CDR3 is TGTGCCACCAGCAGAGATTTCCAGCGGGGGACCCCTCAGTTCTTC.